This T cell receptor (beta chain) was retrieved from a study of beta chain features in type 1 diabetes. cDNA synthesis used the whole RNA isolate, giving expressed TCRB sequences. Sequencing produced, on average, around 980,000 reads for the stem cell-like memory T cell samples. Clones were sequenced by immunoSEQ multiplex PCR, and TCRdb holds only the in-frame ones, with some missing. The sample has tens of thousands of clones, roughly a third seen once; the top ten hold around 0.5%. The CDR3 spans 12 residues. V lost 6 bases and J lost 0; bases outside the gene matches: 1. Germline assignment: CDR1 SQVTM and CDR2 ANQGSEA.

This TCR derives from a young woman in good health. This chain uses TRBV29-1 with TRBJ2-7; 8 bases map to TRBD1. What was sequenced was stem cell memory CD4+ T cells from blood. CDR3 in DNA: TGCAGCGTGGGACAGGCCTCCTACGAGCAGTACTTC. It is translated as CSVGQASYEQYF.